The sequence of this T cell receptor beta chain was determined in a study of T cells after yellow fever vaccination. About the study: SMART-Seq v4 Ultra Low Input prepared the low-cell-number fractions. The study's findings and limits: By day 5 rather than day 15, the secondary response had peaked, though it was weaker. Re-detected after boosting: most primary clones, 96% of CD4 and about 90% of CD8.

This clonotype appeared many times. The antigen remains unidentified. The 5'RACE template-switching step produced TCR cDNA and added a universal primer site and UMIs. TCRdb reanalysed the 5' RACE reads using MiXCR and keeps one entry per CDR3 protein. Among some 120,000 distinct CDR3 sequences, 7.4% were seen once, and the ten largest hold roughly 2.6%. The source is a man aged 18-30 years who received the YFV17D yellow fever vaccine. Material: CD4+ T cells sorted from PBMCs, obtained roughly 10 days after the first yellow fever vaccination.

In DNA form, the CDR3 reads TGTGCCAGCAGTCCGCTATTTGGACGGGAGCCCCAGCATTTT. The encoded protein is CASSPLFGREPQHF. The chain links TRBV6-1 to TRBJ1-5; D call uncertain. The germline V gene encodes CDR1 MNHNS and CDR2 SASEGT. The CDR3 runs 14 residues. V was cut by 5 bases and J by 8 bases, with 16 bases left in between.